This T cell receptor (beta chain) was retrieved from a study of T cell responses to AZD1222 COVID-19 vaccine. Study-wide findings and caveats: Donors were mostly white British, more females; clonal diversity possibly underestimated.

Concerning this clone: Its matching antigen is unknown.

Produced via immunoSEQ multiplex PCR; TCRdb's table is partial and in-frame only. The table has about 70,000 clones, 70% to 90% seen once. The receptor was derived from an adult who received the AZD1222 COVID-19 vaccine. The specimen was peripheral blood, collected 28 days after the second AZD1222 dose.

The CDR3 here is CASSSYRTGGGYTF. The CDR3 coding sequence is TGTGCCAGCAGCTCCTACCGGACAGGGGGAGGCTACACCTTC. The rearrangement joins TRBV7-2 to TRBJ1-2, with 10 positions matching TRBD1. The CDR3 contains 14 residues. Germline V lookup: CDR1 SGHTA, CDR2 FQGNSA. Losses at the gene ends were 4 bases for V and 8 bases for J; bases not matched to a gene: 7.